Detailed here is one TCR beta chain. The entry originates in a study of blood T cell repertoires in COVID-19. About the study: Acute and convalescent COVID-19 samples came from the United States, Italy and Spain.

The Seattle patients joined while their infection was active and were tracked longitudinally afterward. As handled by the study authors: Quantification of nucleated cells was approximated via reference gene primer amplification. Using immunoSEQ multiplex PCR, the repertoire was profiled, and TCRdb retains in-frame clones only, with some absent. Clonal size and the V and J genes are those of that table, whereas D and trimming came from the DNA. The table shows tens of thousands of clones, with 84% occurring only once. V was pared by 1 base and J by 0 bases, with 7 bases between. Germline CDR1 is MNHNS and CDR2 is SASEGT. The CDR3 is 15 residues long.

The sample taken for sequencing was peripheral blood. The rearrangement joins TRBV6-1 to TRBJ2-1; D is uncertain. The sequence derives from a middle-aged man with COVID-19, enrolled during active disease. In DNA form, the CDR3 reads TGTGCCAGCAGTGAAGAGTGGAGCTCCTACAATGAGCAGTTCTTC. Residues: CASSEEWSSYNEQFF.